These 8 T cell receptor beta chains were sequenced from one sample in a study of radiotherapy plus CTLA-4 blockade in lung cancer. Only in-frame clones appear in the TCRdb table, and some are missing; sequencing was by immunoSEQ multiplex PCR. The sample records 53,000 or so clones, 80% to 90% being singletons. The material was peripheral blood, obtained from a patient treated with radiotherapy plus ipilimumab. The receptors come from a human donor with non-small cell lung cancer that progressed on radiotherapy plus ipilimumab. Some clones in this sample may be carry-over from other donors' samples.

This clone is a singleton in its sample. J is TRBJ1-3 and V is TRBV6-1, with D unresolved. CDR1 and CDR2 (germline): MNHNS, SASEGT. V was cut by 4 bases and J by 1 base, with 14 bases left in between. The CDR3 runs 16 residues. CDR3 protein: CASSVDLMASGNTIYF. CDR3 DNA: TGTGCCAGCAGTGTAGACTTAATGGCTTCTGGAAACACCATATATTTT.

The V and J genes are TRBV27 and TRBJ2-7; maybe TRBD1 (5 bases). The CDR3 length is 14 residues. The ends were cut back, 6 bases at V and 0 bases at J, with 12 bases in the middle. Looked up from germline, CDR1 is MNHEY and CDR2 is SMNVEV (reference sequence). The CDR3 DNA reads TGTGCCAGCAGATCGGCAGGGTTCTCCTACGAGCAGTACTTC. Its protein product is CASRSAGFSYEQYF.

The rearrangement joins TRBV7-2 to TRBJ2-3, with D perhaps TRBD2 (6 bases). Germline CDR1 is SGHTA and CDR2 is FQGNSA. V dropped 6 bases and J dropped 4 bases, with 14 bases sitting between them. The CDR3 has 14 residues. The CDR3 DNA reads as TGTGCCAGCAGAACCGGGACGGGGGCAGATACGCAGTATTTT. It translates to CASRTGTGADTQYF.

The rearrangement uses TRBV27 and TRBJ2-3, with a weak D call TRBD1 (5 bases). Trimming left V 4 bases short and J 6 bases short, with 14 bases between. CDR1 is MNHEY and CDR2 is SMNVEV in the germline V gene (reference sequence). This CDR3 is built from 14 residues. The CDR3 loop is CASSSRGLGDTQYF. The CDR3 region has the DNA TGTGCCAGCAGTTCAAGGGGATTGGGGGATACGCAGTATTTT.

The CDR3 protein is CASSYREDAFF. DNA of the CDR3: TGTGCCAGCAGTTACCGGGAGGACGCTTTCTTT. The V call is TRBV6-5, the J call TRBJ1-1; no firm D call. V lost 2 bases and J 11 bases, leaving 9 bases between the germline ends. Germline V CDR1 and CDR2: MNHEY, SVGAGI. This CDR3 has 11 amino acids.

The CDR3 region has the DNA TGTGCCAGCAGCCCCGTTCAAAGACCCCCGGGCACCGGGGAGCTGTTTTTT. It yields the protein CASSPVQRPPGTGELFF. V is TRBV7-2 and J is TRBJ2-2; D gene ambiguous. Germline-derived CDR1 and CDR2 are SGHTA and FQGNSA. There are 17 residues in the CDR3. V lost 5 bases and J lost 4, with 20 bases in between. The full variable domain, with the rest looked up from reference TRBV7-2 and TRBJ2-2, is GAGVSQSPSNKVTEKGKDVELRCDPISGHTALYWYRQSLGQGLEFLIYFQGNSAPDKSGLPSDRFSAERTGGSVSTLTIQRTQQEDSAVYLCASSPVQRPPGTGELFFGEGSRLTVL.

The J gene is TRBJ2-2, the V gene TRBV11-2; 9 nucleotides align to TRBD1. This CDR3 comprises 17 residues. Germline V gene lookup returns CDR1 SGHAT and CDR2 FQNNGV. J gave up 4 bases and V 4 bases, and 10 bases lay outside the gene matches. CDR3 in amino acids: CASSSPRTGESTGELFF. CDR3 DNA: TGTGCCAGCAGCTCGCCGAGGACAGGGGAGAGCACCGGGGAGCTGTTTTTT.

The rearrangement joins TRBV14 to TRBJ2-1, with D hard to call. CDR1 and CDR2 from the germline V gene are SGHDN and FVKESK. Deletions cut 5 bases from V and 5 bases from J, with 7 bases between. This CDR3 region has 12 residues. CDR3 coding DNA: TGTGCCAGCAGCAGGAGCAACAATGAGCAGTTCTTC. Protein sequence: CASSRSNNEQFF.